This T cell receptor beta chain was observed in a study of OX40 agonist ivuxolimab in advanced cancers. V lost 6 bases and J 4 bases, leaving 9 bases between the germline ends. Germline CDR1 is MGHDK and CDR2 is SYGVNS. The CDR3 covers 12 residues. As for this clone: What it recognizes is unknown.

This table comes from immunoSEQ multiplex PCR, and its TCRdb copy is limited to in-frame clones, with some not included. The sample contains about 54,000 clones, 85% to 95% of which appear only once. Study-wide points: There were, on average, more expanded clones in CD8+ T cells than in CD4+. Nonresponders, in some cases, also had low normalized T-cell clonal expansion.

At cycle 4 day 1, cycle 7 day 1, and baseline, blood was sampled. The sequence was obtained from an adult with an advanced solid tumor such as melanoma, head and neck, liver or kidney cancer. This rearrangement joins TRBV25-1 to TRBJ1-2; maybe TRBD1 (5 bases). Specimen: CD4+ or CD8+ T cells sorted from blood, collected in a trial of the OX40 agonist ivuxolimab. The CDR3 nucleotides are TGTGCCAGCAGGGAGGGGAGCTATGGCTACACCTTC. This codes for CASREGSYGYTF.